The clone carrying this T cell receptor (beta chain) came up a few times. This sample was included in a study of T-cell reconstitution after alpha-beta-depleted transplantation in children. This sample's TCRbeta library carried unique molecular identifier barcodes. Via MiXCR, TCRdb re-called the PCR reads, giving one row per CDR3 protein. This table has under 100,000 distinct CDR3 sequences, about a sixth appearing once. This sample comprised PBMCs, mostly from graft donor cells, obtained 180 days after TCRalphabeta/CD19-depleted stem cell transplant. This receptor was identified in a male patient aged 2 to 9 who had a stem cell transplant for acute lymphoblastic leukemia, so the T cells may come from the graft donor.

This CDR3 is CASSQVSGAYNEQFF. The CDR3 DNA is TGTGCCAGCAGCCAAGTAAGCGGGGCCTACAATGAGCAGTTCTTC. The J gene is TRBJ2-1, the V gene TRBV3-1; 7 bases are shared with TRBD2. The CDR3 contains 15 residues. CDR1 is LGHDT and CDR2 is YNNKEL in the germline V gene (reference sequence). The junction had 2 bases not matched to a gene; V was cut back by 1 base and J by 2 bases.